The next 26 T cell receptor beta chains were all read from a single sample in a study of T-cell memory formation after mild COVID-19. TCRdb analysed the 5' RACE reads with MiXCR anew, one entry per CDR3 protein. This sample has 140,000 to 150,000 distinct CDR3 sequences; 6% to 7% occur once, and the top ten carry roughly 2.1%. Sequenced input: PBMCs or a T cell subset sorted from them (not recorded which). The receptors shown here come from an adult woman who had mild COVID-19 (a few samples of this study predate the infection). Cell type and time point are not known.

This clonotype was picked up many times. CDR3 in DNA: TGTGCCAGCAGCTCTCGGGCCCGAGGGAACGAGCAGTACTTC. Its protein is CASSSRARGNEQYF. The rearrangement uses TRBV7-6 and TRBJ2-7; D may be TRBD2 (5 bases). The CDR3 has 14 residues. Trimming cost V 4 bases and J 5 bases, with 15 bases left between them. Germline V gene sequence: CDR1 SGHVS, CDR2 FNYEAQ.

This clonotype was found many times. V is TRBV7-6 and J is TRBJ1-2; no clear D. The CDR3 is made up of 14 amino acids. CDR1 is SGHVS and CDR2 is FNYEAQ in the germline V gene. V lost 4 bases and J lost 0, with 9 bases in between. Written as DNA, the CDR3 is TGTGCCAGCAGCTCCCAGACGGCTAACTATGGCTACACCTTC. It codes for CASSSQTANYGYTF.

This clonotype was found many times. The chain carries TRBV5-1 and TRBJ2-3, with TRBD1 identical over 10 bases. Germline CDR1 SGHRS, CDR2 YFSETQ. Losses at the gene ends were 9 bases for V and 0 bases for J; bases not matched to a gene: 4. The CDR3 is made up of 14 amino acids. CDR3 sequence reads: CATRQGASTDTQYF. DNA for the CDR3: TGCGCCACCAGACAGGGGGCGAGCACAGATACGCAGTATTTT.

The chain recombines TRBV25-1 with TRBJ2-7; a possible D gene is TRBD1 (5 bases). Germline V gene sequence: CDR1 MGHDK, CDR2 SYGVNS. V dropped 6 bases and J dropped 2 bases, with 14 bases sitting between them. CDR3 length: 14 residues. The CDR3 spells CASSVGHATYEQYF. CDR3 in DNA: TGTGCCAGCAGCGTAGGACACGCAACCTACGAGCAGTACTTC.

This clonotype was counted many times. The genes are TRBV20-1 and TRBJ1-6; D might be TRBD1 (6 bases). V lost 6 bases and J 7 bases, leaving 19 bases between the germline ends. The CDR3 loop spans 15 amino acids. CDR1 is DFQATT, CDR2 SNEGSKA, per germline (reference sequence). The CDR3 here is CSALAEGTSNSPLHF. CDR3 in DNA: TGCAGTGCCCTTGCTGAAGGGACATCCAATTCACCCCTCCACTTT.

This clonotype came up many times. The chain links TRBV6-5 to TRBJ2-1, with TRBD2 as a possible D gene (7 bases). Germline CDR1 and CDR2: MNHEY and SVGAGI. V was trimmed by 4 bases and J by 9 bases, leaving 16 bases between them. The CDR3 sequence is 14 residues long. CDR3 nucleotides: TGTGCCAGCAGTTTAGGGGGAGGGTGGAGTGAGCAGTTCTTC. Translated, it gives CASSLGGGWSEQFF.

The rearrangement uses TRBV7-9 and TRBJ2-7; TRBD2 matches 8 bases. The CDR3 contains 18 residues. V lost 5 bases to trimming and J lost 2 bases; unmatched junction nucleotides: 17. Germline CDR1 reads SEHNR; CDR2 reads FQNEAQ (reference sequence). CDR3 nucleotide sequence: TGTGCCAGCAGCCCCCGTGGAGGTAGCGGGACGGGTCCCTACGAGCAGTACTTC. It yields the protein CASSPRGGSGTGPYEQYF.

This sequence joins TRBV4-3 and TRBJ2-5; tentatively, D is TRBD1 (6 bases). The CDR3 contains 17 residues. Trimming stripped 0 bases from V and 5 bases from J, with 19 bases between. Germline V CDR1 and CDR2: LGHNA, YSLEER. CDR3 sequence reads: CASSQELVGQRVETQYF. Here the CDR3 DNA reads TGCGCCAGCAGCCAAGAATTGGTCGGACAGCGTGTGGAGACCCAGTACTTC.

This clonotype was found a few times. V and J are TRBV18 and TRBJ2-7; 8 nucleotides agree with TRBD2. Germline trimming cut 3 bases from V and 4 bases from J; bases unmatched to any gene: 17. This CDR3 contains 18 residues. The V gene's germline CDR1 is KGHSH and CDR2 LQKENI. The CDR3 here is CASSPLPSGSGSLYEQYF. The CDR3 coding sequence is TGTGCCAGCTCACCGCTCCCTAGCGGGTCGGGAAGCCTTTACGAGCAGTACTTC.

Note on this clonotype: Its ends do not fully match the called genes, so a read error is possible. The V gene is TRBV3-1, the J gene TRBJ2-7; D is possibly TRBD1 or TRBD2 (5 bases each). This CDR3 has 12 amino acids. Germline CDR1 is LGHDT and CDR2 is YNNKEL (reference sequence). The CDR3 DNA is TGTGCCAGCAGCCAACCGGGGCAGTTCGTCCACTGG. Its translation: CASSQPGQFVHW.

This clonotype was counted at least ten times. V and J are TRBV20-1 and TRBJ1-6; D is ambiguous. Trimming left V 1 base short and J 8 bases short, with 12 bases between. This CDR3 has 14 amino acids. Germline CDR1 is DFQATT and CDR2 is SNEGSKA (reference sequence). The CDR3 reads CSARVGSYYSPLHF. The CDR3, as DNA: TGCAGTGCTAGAGTGGGCAGTTATTATTCACCCCTCCACTTT.

This clonotype was seen a few times. The rearrangement joins TRBV29-1 to TRBJ2-1; possibly TRBD2 for D (6 bases). Germline V gene lookup returns CDR1 SQVTM and CDR2 ANQGSEA. The CDR3 loop spans 15 amino acids. V was trimmed by 4 bases and J by 2 bases, leaving 15 bases between them. The chain's CDR3 is CSVGDGRGAYNEQFF. The CDR3 coding sequence is TGCAGCGTTGGTGACGGGCGCGGGGCCTACAATGAGCAGTTCTTC.

This rearrangement joins TRBV24-1 to TRBJ2-1, with 9 bases identical to TRBD2. The CDR3 has 16 residues. Germline CDR1 KGHDR, CDR2 SFDVKD. V shed 0 bases, J shed 7 bases, and the junction held 6 bases outside the gene matches. The CDR3 protein is CATSDLRAGGGNEQFF. The DNA of the CDR3 is TGTGCCACCAGTGATTTGCGAGCGGGAGGAGGGAATGAGCAGTTCTTC.

This clonotype was picked up many times. This chain joins TRBV7-2 and TRBJ2-2, with D uncertain. The germline CDR1 and CDR2 sequences are SGHTA and FQGNSA. Trimming left V 5 bases short and J 2 bases short, with 9 bases between. The CDR3 runs to 14 residues. The CDR3 spells CASSQQRNTGELFF. CDR3 nucleotides: TGTGCCAGCAGCCAGCAGAGAAACACCGGGGAGCTGTTTTTT. Combining the CDR3 with reference TRBV7-2 and TRBJ2-2 gives the whole variable domain GAGVSQSPSNKVTEKGKDVELRCDPISGHTALYWYRQSLGQGLEFLIYFQGNSAPDKSGLPSDRFSAERTGGSVSTLTIQRTQQEDSAVYLCASSQQRNTGELFFGEGSRLTVL.

This clonotype was found many times. The rearrangement joins TRBV7-6 to TRBJ2-7; D not certain. This CDR3 is 13 amino acids long. V lost 2 bases and J lost 2, with 7 bases in between. Per germline, CDR1 SGHVS and CDR2 FNYEAQ. CDR3 amino acids: CASSLSGAYEQYF. The CDR3 DNA reads TGTGCCAGCAGCTTATCAGGCGCCTACGAGCAGTACTTC.

This clonotype was picked up a small number of times. The V and J genes are TRBV29-1 and TRBJ2-1; D gene ambiguous. V lost 2 bases and J lost 6, with 8 bases in between. CDR1 and CDR2 (germline): SQVTM, ANQGSEA. This CDR3 is built from 12 residues. The CDR3 sequence: CSVEKFFNEQFF. CDR3 coding DNA: TGCAGCGTTGAAAAGTTCTTCAATGAGCAGTTCTTC.

This clonotype has ten or more counts. This chain connects TRBV5-1 to TRBJ2-3; no reliable D call. Germline V gives CDR1 SGHRS, CDR2 YFSETQ. The CDR3 runs 12 residues. Between the trimmed V and J ends, which lost 2 bases and 4 bases, there was a span of 5 bases. CDR3 in DNA: TGCGCCAGCAGCTTTAACGCAGATACGCAGTATTTT. This codes for CASSFNADTQYF.

The gene calls are TRBV7-3 and TRBJ1-1, with no clear D. V lost 1 base and J lost 1, with 7 bases in between. The CDR3 spans 14 residues. Per germline, CDR1 SGHTA and CDR2 FQGTGA. CDR3 bases: TGTGCCAGCAGCTTAAATCCAGCGAACACTGAAGCTTTCTTT. Its protein is CASSLNPANTEAFF.

This clonotype was counted at least ten times. The chain employs TRBV7-8 and TRBJ2-3; D might be TRBD1 (6 bases). CDR1 SGHVS and CDR2 FQNEAQ come from the germline V gene. The V gene lost 4 bases and the J gene lost 4 bases, with 21 bases spanning the gap. The CDR3 contains 17 residues. Here the CDR3 reads CASSSPRSGDGADTQYF. In DNA, the CDR3 is TGTGCCAGCAGCTCCCCCCGGTCAGGGGATGGCGCAGATACGCAGTATTTT.

This clonotype turned up a few times. The chain uses TRBV24-1 and TRBJ2-2; D is ambiguous. V was shortened by 0 bases and J by 7 bases, with 11 bases between the two germline ends. CDR3 size: 15 residues. CDR1 is KGHDR and CDR2 is SFDVKD in the germline V gene. The CDR3, as DNA: TGTGCCACCAGTGATTTGCGGACCCTCGACGGGGAGCTGTTTTTT. Translating gives CATSDLRTLDGELFF.

This clonotype was seen ten or more times. J is TRBJ1-1 and V is TRBV7-9; tentative D call: TRBD1 (6 bases). Looked up from germline, CDR1 is SEHNR and CDR2 is FQNEAQ (reference sequence). The CDR3 covers 13 residues. V lost 2 bases and J lost 11, with 15 bases in between. The CDR3 DNA follows: TGTGCCAGCAGCTTAACCCAACAGGGTGGTGCTTTCTTT. Translated, it gives CASSLTQQGGAFF.

The gene calls are TRBV24-1 and TRBJ2-3; 8 nucleotides match TRBD2. CDR1 is KGHDR, CDR2 SFDVKD, per germline. J gave up 2 bases and V 2 bases, and 5 bases lay outside the gene matches. The CDR3 totals 16 residues. The CDR3 sequence: CATSDSSGGPTDTQYF. The CDR3 coding sequence is TGTGCCACCAGTGATTCGAGCGGGGGCCCCACAGATACGCAGTATTTT.

The sample holds many counts of this clonotype. The CDR3 DNA reads as TGTGCCAGCAGCTTTCGGACTAGCGAGGGTGATACGCAGTATTTT. Its translation: CASSFRTSEGDTQYF. V is TRBV7-9 and J is TRBJ2-3; 9 bases align to TRBD2. The V and J ends lost 3 bases and 6 bases, in that order; junction bases with no gene match: 7. Germline V gene lookup returns CDR1 SEHNR and CDR2 FQNEAQ (reference sequence). The CDR3 length is 15 residues.

This clonotype was counted many times. The genes are TRBV7-2 and TRBJ2-3, with 11 bases matching TRBD2. The length of the CDR3 is 16 residues. V trimming: 4 bases; J trimming: 2 bases; junction bases outside the gene matches: 5. CDR1 and CDR2 from the germline V gene are SGHTA and FQGNSA. The CDR3 region has the DNA TGTGCCAGCAGCTCTATACTAGCGGGAGACACAGATACGCAGTATTTT. Translated: CASSSILAGDTDTQYF.

The table lists this clonotype with many counts. This chain links TRBV5-1 with TRBJ2-3; 8 bases match TRBD2. Germline V CDR1 and CDR2: SGHRS, YFSETQ. Trimming at V came to 0 bases and at J to 1 base, leaving 1 base not matched to a gene. The CDR3 runs to 15 residues. CDR3 protein: CASSLDSGGTDTQYF. CDR3 DNA sequence: TGCGCCAGCAGCTTGGATAGCGGGGGCACAGATACGCAGTATTTT.

This clonotype was seen only a few times. The rearrangement links TRBV30 to TRBJ1-5; D is perhaps TRBD1 (5 bases). Per germline, CDR1 GTSNPN and CDR2 SVGIG (reference sequence). V shed 2 bases and J shed 7 bases, with 12 bases lying between them. The CDR3 has 13 amino acids. DNA for the CDR3: TGTGCCTGGAGTATGAGTGGGGACCAGCCCCAGCATTTT. This gives the protein CAWSMSGDQPQHF.